What follows is one T cell receptor beta chain and its context. The antigen remains undetermined. Peripheral blood, around 9.4 milliliters per donor, was collected. This specimen belongs to a study of blood T cells in healthy people across ages. The authors ran a second PCR of about 6 to 11 cycles using a sample-barcoded 5' primer and a J-beta primer mix. A single record per CDR3 protein comes from TCRdb applying MiXCR to the 5' RACE reads. Here the sample spans 800,000 or so distinct CDR3 sequences, about 62% being singletons. The study's findings and limits: Unsorted PBMC material precluded a definitive naive versus antigen-experienced comparison.

The CDR3 spans 19 residues. In germline, CDR1 is SGHTA, CDR2 FQGTGA. Trimming cost V 3 bases and J 1 base; bases outside gene matches: 13. V gene TRBV7-3 combines with J gene TRBJ2-1; 9 nucleotides match TRBD2. This clonotype was sampled from a man aged 25-40 years in good health. Sample: blood. Here the CDR3 DNA reads TGTGCCAGCAGCTTGACGCCCAGCGGGGGGCTCTCATCCTACAATGAGCAGTTCTTC. Translated: CASSLTPSGGLSSYNEQFF.